This T cell receptor (beta chain) was sequenced in a study of cytomegalovirus exposure and HLA in healthy donors. The study, taken as a whole, reports: The sole available immune exposure information was CMV serostatus. Association of a missense DCLRE1C variant with TCR beta V- and J-gene trimming was reported in a later analysis. Further analysis, carried out later, found HLA-associated TCR beta chains more clonally expanded than equally common other chains. In a later analysis, 16,951 TCR beta sequences were associated with HLA alleles at 0.05 false discovery rate.

It was with 60 Vbeta and 13 Jbeta primers that the PCR ran. Profiled with immunoSEQ multiplex PCR; TCRdb holds only in-frame clones, not every one. The data show some 100,000 clones, around 76% seen once. Germline values: CDR1 SEHNR, CDR2 FQNEAQ (reference sequence). This CDR3 is built from 14 residues. Trimming removed 3 bases from V and 5 bases from J, with 11 bases in between. Points on this clone: Its target is not known.

This clonotype was obtained from a woman aged 40-49 years in good health and CMV-seropositive. What was sequenced was PBMCs. This sequence joins TRBV7-9 and TRBJ1-5; D is uncertain. CDR3 sequence reads: CASSFAGSDQPQHF. The CDR3 coding sequence is TGTGCCAGCAGCTTCGCGGGGTCGGATCAGCCCCAGCATTTT.